This T cell receptor (beta chain) was sequenced during a study of blood T cell repertoires in COVID-19. Study-level information: Material from acute and convalescent COVID-19 was sourced from the United States, Italy and Spain. PBMCs, B-cell-depleted T cells, or T cells provided the cDNA or gDNA that made up the material.

Germline CDR1 and CDR2: LNHDA and SQIVND (reference sequence). This CDR3 is 15 amino acids long. V was clipped by 5 bases and J by 0 bases; unmatched bases: 3. Clinical history reported by participants formed the basis on which cohorts were assigned. Two consecutive negative NP/OP PCR tests, clearance, or resolved symptoms defined Cohort 3 recovery. TCRdb's table, derived via immunoSEQ multiplex PCR, lists solely in-frame clones and lacks some. The data hold fewer than 300,000 clones, with 75% to 95% observed a single time. This receptor was taken from a woman aged 30 to 39 who had recovered from COVID-19. The chain employs TRBV19 and TRBJ2-2, with 7 bases that match TRBD2. The sample was PBMCs or T cells enriched from blood (not recorded which). As DNA, the CDR3 is TGTGCCAGTAGTGCTAGCGGAGCGAACACCGGGGAGCTGTTTTTT. It translates to CASSASGANTGELFF.